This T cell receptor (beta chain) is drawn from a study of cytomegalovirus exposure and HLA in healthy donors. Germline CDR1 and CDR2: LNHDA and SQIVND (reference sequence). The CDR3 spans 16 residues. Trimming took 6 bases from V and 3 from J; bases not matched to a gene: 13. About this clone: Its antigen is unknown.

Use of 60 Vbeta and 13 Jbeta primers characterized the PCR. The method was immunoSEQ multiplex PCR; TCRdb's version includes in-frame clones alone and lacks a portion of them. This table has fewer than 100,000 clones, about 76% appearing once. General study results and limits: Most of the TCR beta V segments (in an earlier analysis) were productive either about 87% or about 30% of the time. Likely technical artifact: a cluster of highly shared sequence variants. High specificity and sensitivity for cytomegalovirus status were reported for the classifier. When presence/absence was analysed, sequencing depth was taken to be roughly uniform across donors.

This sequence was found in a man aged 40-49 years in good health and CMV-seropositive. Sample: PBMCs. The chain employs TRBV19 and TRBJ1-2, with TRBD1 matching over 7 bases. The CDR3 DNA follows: TGTGCCAGTAGCCCACCCCCTCGAGGGGGCTACTATGGCTACACCTTC. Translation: CASSPPPRGGYYGYTF.